Listed below are T cell receptor beta chains from one sample, sequenced in a study of technical replicates of blood from several donors. Sequencing used immunoSEQ multiplex PCR; TCRdb keeps in-frame clones, though not all of them. The profile shows some 70,000 clones, about 97% of them singletons. The source material was T cells isolated from PBMCs. The source of these receptors is a human donor in good health. Both conserved end residues are part of each CDR3. The D gene is left open where the match is weak. Clone size is given for some rows only: seen once, a few or many times, or a class if the clone is expanded.

TRBD1	TRBV6-1	.	TRBJ1-5	CASTPGTDSNQPQHF
TRBD2	TRBV7-2	.	TRBJ2-7	CASSFSGSTYEQYF
TRBD1	TRBV13	.	TRBJ1-2	CASSPGRTGGINYGYTF
.	TRBV4-3	.	TRBJ2-7	CASSQVGGSYEQYF
.	TRBV5-1	.	TRBJ1-3	CASSLAGGGRGNTIYF
.	TRBV11-2	.	TRBJ2-7	CASSLTGNAYEQYF
.	TRBV9	.	TRBJ2-7	CASSVGLDSSYEQYF
.	TRBV5-5	.	TRBJ2-7	CASTAGGFYEQYF
.	TRBV9	few	TRBJ2-6	CASSSKLTGANVLTF
.	TRBV5-4	once	TRBJ2-2	CASSPQGSVSGELFF
TRBD1	TRBV6-1	.	TRBJ1-2	CAGSRTGVFGYTF
.	TRBV28	.	TRBJ1-4	CASSQGDNEKLFF
TRBD2	TRBV27	.	TRBJ2-1	CASRPGLAGGDEQFF
.	TRBV27	once	TRBJ2-2	CASRQGRNTGELFF
.	TRBV4-2	.	TRBJ1-1	CASSQQGYTEAFF
.	TRBV9	.	TRBJ1-3	CASSTNPGTGNTIYF
.	TRBV4-3	.	TRBJ2-7	CASSQGPGTYEQYF
TRBD2	TRBV10-2	.	TRBJ2-5	CASKRGSGLGETQYF
.	TRBV4-1	.	TRBJ2-5	CASSQNSGGGETQYF
.	TRBV1	.	TRBJ2-3	CTSSQEGRTDTQYF
TRBD1	TRBV5-1	.	TRBJ1-4	CASRSTGQREKLFF
.	TRBV7-6	.	TRBJ2-2	CASSFSASNTGELFF
.	TRBV27	.	TRBJ2-7	CASSPGAILYEQYF
.	TRBV30	.	TRBJ1-2	CAWSVEVAALTF
TRBD2	TRBV25-1	.	TRBJ2-5	CASRLPGLAGEETQYF
.	TRBV14	.	TRBJ1-2	CASSHLHPRDGGYTF
TRBD1	TRBV27	.	TRBJ2-5	CASSPRYTGVRETQYF
.	TRBV30	.	TRBJ1-1	CAWSYGGQTEAFF
TRBD2	TRBV29-1	.	TRBJ2-1	CSVDGAGLEQFF
TRBD2	TRBV4-2	.	TRBJ2-5	CASSQAGAGGEETQYF
TRBD2	TRBV11-3	.	TRBJ2-3	CASSLSWGLGTDTQYF
TRBD1	TRBV27	once	TRBJ1-1	CASSPDREVTEAFF
TRBD2	TRBV6-6	once	TRBJ2-7	CASSYPPAGLTYEQYF
.	TRBV28	.	TRBJ2-2	CASSVTANTGELFF
TRBD1	TRBV2	.	TRBJ2-2	CASSMTGGYGELFF
.	TRBV7-2	.	TRBJ1-5	CASSLVFQGNNQPQHF
TRBD2	TRBV6-5	.	TRBJ2-7	CASSPASGYEQYF
.	TRBV18	.	TRBJ2-3	CASSPSGPFSTDTQYF
.	TRBV2	.	TRBJ2-7	CAIRTPSVTYEQYF
.	TRBV18	.	TRBJ2-7	CASSHPTSRSYEQYF
.	TRBV7-9	once	TRBJ1-4	CASGEGEGPKLFF
TRBD2	TRBV30	.	TRBJ2-1	CAWSMGLHNEQFF
TRBD1	TRBV6-5	.	TRBJ2-7	CASSRTRDSTYEQYF
.	TRBV13	once	TRBJ1-3	CASSLAGSAGNTIYF
TRBD2	TRBV5-1	.	TRBJ2-7	CASSLEAGVLYEQYF
TRBD1	TRBV5-1	.	TRBJ1-4	CASSEDGTGVEEKLFF
.	TRBV6-5	.	TRBJ1-1	CASSRRGSGTEAFF
.	TRBV5-1	.	TRBJ1-1	CASRETPNTEAFF